This T cell receptor (beta chain) was documented in a study of T cells in Graves' hyperthyroidism and ophthalmopathy. Across the study: The authors collected peripheral blood at initial diagnosis, before any treatment.

Trimming shortened V by 1 base and J by 4 bases, and 14 bases separated the two germline ends. CDR1 is SGHAT, CDR2 FQNNGV, per germline. CDR3 length equals 16 residues. General study points: Blood samples included most of the expanded thyroid clonotypes exceeding 0.001.

The diagnoses drew upon clinical symptoms, serum thyroxine and TRAb, thyroid ultrasound and orbital computed tomography. An approximately 9.8 ml volume of fresh peripheral blood provided the PBMCs. The TCR beta CDR3 regions underwent amplification using RNA transcripts as the source. HTBI primers were the set used in a first-round RT-PCR of the TCR CDR3. TCRdb re-derived calls from the multiplex PCR reads in MiXCR, one entry per CDR3 protein. The sample includes about 600,000 distinct CDR3 sequences, roughly 15% of them seen just once. To note about this clonotype: The antigen is unknown.

This TCR derives from a woman aged 40 to 49 with Graves' ophthalmopathy. Input material: blood. The V call is TRBV11-2, the J call TRBJ2-1; no reliable D call. The CDR3 loop reads CASSLGAEPPYNEQFF. For the CDR3, the DNA is TGTGCCAGCAGCTTAGGGGCAGAACCCCCTTACAATGAGCAGTTCTTC.